The clone carrying this TCR beta chain was seen ten or more times. A J-beta primer mix and a sample-barcoded 5' primer were used in a second PCR of roughly 6 to 12 cycles. MiXCR was run by TCRdb on the 5' RACE reads, yielding one entry per CDR3 protein. The sample lists 800,000 to 950,000 distinct CDR3 sequences; about 28% were seen once. The data are from a study of blood T cells in healthy people across ages. Germline-derived CDR1 and CDR2 are LGHNA and YSLEER. The CDR3 totals 18 residues. J was trimmed by 8 bases and V by 0 bases; bases with no gene match: 17. The same sample was also studied in work on T cells of mothers and their children. That paper adds: Reads obtained per mother exceeded 9.5 million TCR beta CDR3 reads, with about 3 million obtained per child.

The source material was blood. The rearrangement uses TRBV4-3 and TRBJ2-3; 7 bases are shared with TRBD2. This receptor was identified in a woman aged 40-49 years in good health. The CDR3 sequence is CASSQETPSGANLGTQYF. As DNA, the CDR3 is TGCGCCAGCAGCCAAGAAACCCCCAGCGGGGCCAACTTAGGTACGCAGTATTTT.